These T cell receptor beta chains were read from a single sample in a study of cytomegalovirus exposure and HLA in healthy donors. Clones were sequenced by immunoSEQ multiplex PCR, and TCRdb holds only the in-frame ones, with some missing. Among about 92,000 clones, 80% to 90% were seen once, and the ten largest hold around 5.6%. Material for sequencing was PBMCs. The origin of the receptors is a woman younger than 30 in good health and CMV-seropositive. The CDR3 runs from the conserved cysteine through the conserved F or W. A D gene is named only where the DNA matches it firmly. Only some rows state a clone size, as once, few, many or a class for expanded clones.

clone size: -; J gene: TRBJ1-1; D gene: -; V gene: TRBV30; CDR3 protein: CAWSVGGNTEAFF; CDR3 DNA: TGTGCCTGGAGTGTAGGCGGGAACACTGAAGCTTTCTTT
clone size: -; J gene: TRBJ1-5; D gene: -; V gene: TRBV10-3; CDR3 protein: CAISEGVGQPQHF; CDR3 DNA: TGTGCCATCAGTGAAGGGGTAGGTCAGCCCCAGCATTTT
clone size: -; J gene: TRBJ1-2; D gene: TRBD1; V gene: TRBV29-1; CDR3 protein: CSVDQGAGVGYTF; CDR3 DNA: TGCAGCGTTGACCAGGGGGCCGGGGTTGGCTACACCTTC
clone size: -; J gene: TRBJ2-7; D gene: -; V gene: TRBV10-2; CDR3 protein: CASSGTLLVEQYF; CDR3 DNA: TGCGCCAGCAGCGGGACTCTCCTCGTGGAGCAGTACTTC
clone size: -; J gene: TRBJ2-7; D gene: -; V gene: TRBV23-1; CDR3 protein: CASRGPGVHEQYF; CDR3 DNA: TGCGCCAGCAGGGGACCAGGGGTCCACGAGCAGTACTTC
clone size: -; J gene: TRBJ2-3; D gene: -; V gene: TRBV5-1; CDR3 protein: CASSLDASIPDTQYF; CDR3 DNA: TGCGCCAGCAGCTTGGACGCTAGCATCCCAGATACGCAGTATTTT
clone size: -; J gene: TRBJ2-7; D gene: TRBD2; V gene: TRBV15; CDR3 protein: CATSGARGAYEQYF; CDR3 DNA: TGTGCCACCAGTGGGGCTCGGGGGGCCTACGAGCAGTACTTC
clone size: -; J gene: TRBJ2-1; D gene: -; V gene: TRBV18; CDR3 protein: CASSSGDLLYNEQFF; CDR3 DNA: TGTGCCAGCTCATCAGGGGACCTTCTTTACAATGAGCAGTTCTTC
clone size: -; J gene: TRBJ1-4; D gene: TRBD1; V gene: TRBV19; CDR3 protein: CASSLGTGFEKLFF; CDR3 DNA: TGTGCCAGTAGCTTGGGGACAGGGTTTGAAAAACTGTTTTTT
clone size: -; J gene: TRBJ1-2; D gene: TRBD1; V gene: TRBV7-2; CDR3 protein: CASSEGQGINYGYTF; CDR3 DNA: TGTGCCAGCAGCGAGGGACAGGGGATTAACTATGGCTACACCTTC
clone size: once; J gene: TRBJ2-7; D gene: TRBD2; V gene: TRBV30; CDR3 protein: CAWSVGGAGRYEQYF; CDR3 DNA: TGTGCCTGGAGTGTCGGGGGGGCAGGTCGCTACGAGCAGTACTTC
clone size: -; J gene: TRBJ1-5; D gene: -; V gene: TRBV19; CDR3 protein: CASRRGNQPQHF; CDR3 DNA: TGTGCCAGCCGACGGGGCAATCAGCCCCAGCATTTT
clone size: -; J gene: TRBJ2-1; D gene: TRBD2; V gene: TRBV5-1; CDR3 protein: CASSLVSGGSHNEQFF; CDR3 DNA: TGCGCCAGCAGCTTGGTTTCGGGGGGGTCTCACAATGAGCAGTTCTTC
clone size: -; J gene: TRBJ2-7; D gene: TRBD2; V gene: TRBV30; CDR3 protein: CAWSEGSGSPHEQYF; CDR3 DNA: TGTGCCTGGAGTGAGGGAAGCGGGAGCCCCCACGAGCAGTACTTC
clone size: -; J gene: TRBJ2-5; D gene: TRBD2; V gene: TRBV5-4; CDR3 protein: CASSPGLAGEGETQYF; CDR3 DNA: TGTGCCAGCAGCCCGGGACTAGCGGGAGAAGGAGAGACCCAGTACTTC
clone size: -; J gene: TRBJ2-2; D gene: -; V gene: TRBV15; CDR3 protein: CATSRDPAGWTGELFF; CDR3 DNA: TGTGCCACCAGCAGAGATCCGGCAGGGTGGACCGGGGAGCTGTTTTTT
clone size: -; J gene: TRBJ2-7; D gene: TRBD1; V gene: TRBV6-6; CDR3 protein: CASNGQGVDEQYF; CDR3 DNA: TGTGCCAGCAACGGACAGGGGGTGGACGAGCAGTACTTC
clone size: -; J gene: TRBJ1-2; D gene: -; V gene: TRBV4-1; CDR3 protein: CASSQDIGAGYGYTF; CDR3 DNA: TGCGCCAGCAGCCAAGATATAGGGGCCGGATATGGCTACACCTTC
clone size: -; J gene: TRBJ2-6; D gene: TRBD1; V gene: TRBV13; CDR3 protein: CASSATGKVLSGANVLTF; CDR3 DNA: TGTGCCAGCAGCGCGACAGGGAAAGTCCTCTCTGGGGCCAACGTCCTGACTTTC
clone size: once; J gene: TRBJ2-5; D gene: -; V gene: TRBV7-8; CDR3 protein: CASRPVPRQVGTQYF; CDR3 DNA: TGTGCCAGCAGACCCGTCCCTAGGCAAGTGGGGACCCAGTACTTC
clone size: -; J gene: TRBJ1-5; D gene: TRBD1; V gene: TRBV25-1; CDR3 protein: CASTAAGGGQPQHF; CDR3 DNA: TGTGCCAGCACTGCGGCAGGGGGCGGGCAGCCCCAGCATTTT
clone size: -; J gene: TRBJ1-1; D gene: TRBD1; V gene: TRBV9; CDR3 protein: CASSVLEGADTQNTEAFF; CDR3 DNA: TGTGCCAGCAGCGTATTGGAGGGGGCCGACACCCAGAACACTGAAGCTTTCTTT
clone size: few; J gene: TRBJ1-1; D gene: -; V gene: TRBV5-8; CDR3 protein: CASSPSGLNTEAFF; CDR3 DNA: TGTGCCAGCAGCCCGTCAGGATTGAACACTGAAGCTTTCTTT